This is a list of T cell receptor beta chains from one sample in a study of shared clonotypes between healthy human individuals. Clones were read by immunoSEQ multiplex PCR, and TCRdb kept only the in-frame ones, dropping some. The table records about 1.1 million clones, around 77% of them present only once. Sequenced input: memory CD4+ T cells from PBMCs. Receptors originate from a man aged 18 to 30 in good health. Some clones in this sample may be carry-over from other donors' samples. Each CDR3 is given with its conserved first and last residue. The D gene is left open where the match is weak. Size is omitted from some rows. Given values are once, few, many or a class for expanded clones.

>once|TRBJ2-7|-|TRBV11-3
CASSLRGASYEQYF
TGTGCCAGCAGCCTCCGGGGAGCCTCCTACGAGCAGTACTTC
>-|TRBJ1-2|-|TRBV27
CASSLTGAGYGYTF
TGTGCCAGCAGTTTAACTGGGGCTGGGTATGGCTACACCTTC
>few|TRBJ1-1|-|TRBV19
CASSMLGRTNTEAFF
TGTGCCAGTAGTATGTTAGGGAGGACGAACACTGAAGCTTTCTTT
>-|TRBJ2-7|-|TRBV9
CASSPQVTYEQYF
TGTGCCAGCTCACCGCAGGTTACCTACGAGCAGTACTTC
>-|TRBJ2-7|-|TRBV9
CASSPPPPGEPYEQYF
TGTGCCAGCAGCCCCCCCCCTCCGGGGGAACCCTACGAGCAGTACTTC
>-|TRBJ2-7|-|TRBV6-5
CASSYTGGMSYEQYF
TGTGCCAGCAGTTACACAGGTGGGATGTCCTACGAGCAGTACTTC
>-|TRBJ2-5|-|TRBV11-2
CASSLASGTLQETQYF
TGTGCCAGCAGCTTGGCGAGCGGGACACTACAAGAGACCCAGTACTTC
>-|TRBJ1-1|-|TRBV28
CASSLSATEAFF
TGTGCCAGCAGTTTGTCAGCCACTGAAGCTTTCTTT
>-|TRBJ2-1|TRBD1|TRBV2
CATGQGGAIREQFF
TGTGCCACCGGACAGGGGGGGGCCATTCGGGAGCAGTTCTTC
>-|TRBJ2-3|-|TRBV7-9
CASSLYTDTQYF
TGTGCCAGCAGCTTATATACAGATACGCAGTATTTT
>once|TRBJ2-6|TRBD2|TRBV7-9
CASSPVAGVTSGANVLTF
TGTGCCAGCAGCCCGGTAGCGGGAGTCACCTCCGGGGCCAACGTCCTGACTTTC
>once|TRBJ2-1|-|TRBV18
CASSPLWTAYNEQFF
TGTGCCAGCTCACCGCTTTGGACAGCCTACAATGAGCAGTTCTTC
>-|TRBJ2-3|TRBD1|TRBV30
CAWSVTRGRSDTQYF
TGTGCCTGGAGTGTAACCAGGGGGCGATCAGATACGCAGTATTTT
>-|TRBJ2-7|TRBD2|TRBV7-9
CASSSRGRENHEQYF
TGTGCCAGCAGCTCCAGAGGGCGGGAGAACCACGAGCAGTACTTC
>-|TRBJ1-2|-|TRBV9
CASSPMTGNYGYTF
TGTGCCAGCAGCCCGATGACCGGGAACTATGGCTACACCTTC
>-|TRBJ2-1|TRBD2|TRBV28
CASVSPSGNYNEQFF
TGTGCCAGCGTCTCCCCTAGCGGGAACTACAATGAGCAGTTCTTC
>-|TRBJ2-7|TRBD1|TRBV28
CASSWGTGAREQYF
TGTGCCAGCAGTTGGGGGACAGGGGCGCGAGAGCAGTACTTC
>-|TRBJ2-5|TRBD1|TRBV15
CATSRDHLSAGGRETQYF
TGTGCCACCAGCAGAGATCACTTATCGGCAGGGGGCCGAGAGACCCAGTACTTC
>-|TRBJ2-1|-|TRBV7-2
CASSLALSEQFF
TGTGCCAGCAGCTTAGCGCTTTCTGAGCAGTTCTTC
>-|TRBJ2-6|-|TRBV11-1
CASSFTSGANVLTF
TGTGCCAGCAGCTTTACCTCTGGGGCCAACGTCCTGACTTTC
>-|TRBJ2-1|-|TRBV4-1
CASSQEARGMARTYNEQFF
TGCGCCAGCAGCCAAGAAGCCAGGGGTATGGCTCGGACCTACAATGAGCAGTTCTTC
>-|TRBJ2-1|-|TRBV11-2
CASSPQQGEQFF
TGTGCCAGCAGCCCACAACAGGGTGAGCAGTTCTTC
>-|TRBJ2-5|TRBD1|TRBV5-6
CASTDRGGYQETQYF
TGTGCCAGCACCGACAGGGGGGGGTACCAAGAGACCCAGTACTTC
>-|TRBJ2-7|TRBD2|TRBV6-6
CASSYWREGEQYF
TGTGCCAGCAGTTACTGGCGGGAGGGCGAGCAGTACTTC
>few|TRBJ2-7|TRBD2|TRBV18
CASSLTGTSDSYEQYF
TGTGCCAGCTCACTAACCGGGACTAGCGACTCCTACGAGCAGTACTTC
>-|TRBJ2-5|-|TRBV30
CAWSPTQETQYF
TGTGCCTGGAGTCCTACCCAAGAGACCCAGTACTTC
>few|TRBJ2-1|-|TRBV7-9
CASSPKWRLGNEQFF
TGTGCCAGCAGTCCTAAATGGCGGCTTGGCAATGAGCAGTTCTTC
>-|TRBJ2-5|TRBD2|TRBV7-7
CASSLAGLAGETQYF
TGTGCCAGCAGCCTAGCGGGACTAGCGGGAGAGACCCAGTACTTC
>many|TRBJ1-4|TRBD1|TRBV5-1
CASSSQGAFEKLFF
TGCGCCAGCAGCTCCCAGGGGGCGTTTGAAAAACTGTTTTTT
>-|TRBJ1-4|-|TRBV5-4
CASSFTGIPEKLFF
TGTGCCAGCAGCTTTACAGGGATACCTGAAAAACTGTTTTTT
>-|TRBJ1-2|-|TRBV7-8
CASSLALPGAGVDNYGYTF
TGTGCCAGCAGCTTAGCGCTTCCAGGGGCAGGGGTCGATAACTATGGCTACACCTTC
>few|TRBJ2-1|TRBD2|TRBV10-3
CAISASLAGLENEQFF
TGTGCCATCAGTGCATCGCTAGCGGGACTTGAAAATGAGCAGTTCTTC
>-|TRBJ1-1|-|TRBV7-2
CASSSRGGTEALF
TGTGCCAGCAGCTCCAGGGGAGGGACTGAAGCTCTCTTT
>once|TRBJ2-6|TRBD1|TRBV18
CASSPTRQGPTGANVLTF
TGTGCCAGCTCACCTACGAGACAGGGCCCAACTGGGGCCAACGTCCTGACTTTC
>-|TRBJ2-3|TRBD1|TRBV4-3
CASARDSKSTDTQYF
TGCGCCAGCGCCCGGGACAGCAAAAGCACAGATACGCAGTATTTT
>-|TRBJ2-2|TRBD2|TRBV5-1
CASSLVTSGSSAGELFF
TGCGCCAGCAGCTTGGTGACTAGCGGGAGTTCTGCCGGGGAGCTGTTTTTT
>few|TRBJ2-3|-|TRBV7-2
CASSSRISGGGTDTQYF
TGTGCCAGCAGCTCCCGGATTTCAGGGGGGGGCACAGATACGCAGTATTTT
>-|TRBJ2-1|TRBD2|TRBV5-1
CASSLSAGVVNEQFF
TGCGCCAGCAGCTTGTCAGCGGGAGTAGTGAATGAGCAGTTCTTC
>-|TRBJ2-1|-|TRBV30
CAWSLSSYNEQFF
TGTGCCTGGAGCCTAAGCTCCTACAATGAGCAGTTCTTC
>-|TRBJ1-1|-|TRBV6-1
CASSGTRKGTEAFF
TGTGCCAGCAGTGGTACACGGAAAGGGACTGAAGCTTTCTTT
>-|TRBJ2-1|-|TRBV4-1
CASSQEYRQVNNEQFF
TGCGCCAGCAGCCAAGAATACAGACAGGTAAACAATGAGCAGTTCTTC
>-|TRBJ2-3|TRBD2|TRBV7-3
CASSPGLAGVADTQYF
TGTGCCAGCAGCCCAGGGCTAGCGGGAGTCGCAGATACGCAGTATTTT
>-|TRBJ1-4|-|TRBV7-9
CASSLATGKGREKLFF
TGTGCCAGCAGCTTAGCTACAGGGAAAGGACGGGAAAAACTGTTTTTT
>once|TRBJ1-5|-|TRBV5-1
CASSVDSFSNQPQHF
TGCGCCAGCAGCGTGGACAGTTTTAGCAATCAGCCCCAGCATTTT
>-|TRBJ1-5|-|TRBV7-2
CASSSSIGSLNQPQHF
TGTGCCAGCAGCTCCAGTATCGGATCCCTTAATCAGCCCCAGCATTTT
>-|TRBJ2-3|-|TRBV5-4
CASSLEGLAGTDTQYF
TGTGCCAGCAGCTTGGAAGGCCTAGCAGGCACAGATACGCAGTATTTT
>-|TRBJ2-5|-|TRBV9
CASSVGQLQETQYF
TGTGCCAGCAGCGTCGGACAGCTCCAAGAGACCCAGTACTTC
>few|TRBJ2-7|TRBD2|TRBV28
CATLAGDTYEQYF
TGTGCCACTTTAGCGGGAGATACGTACGAGCAGTACTTC
>-|TRBJ1-2|-|TRBV9
CASSRGGNYGYTF
TGTGCCAGCAGTAGGGGAGGAAACTATGGCTACACCTTC
>-|TRBJ2-4|-|TRBV5-1
CASRDVLGSNIQYF
TGCGCCAGCAGGGATGTGTTGGGGTCGAACATTCAGTACTTC
>-|TRBJ1-2|TRBD1|TRBV5-1
CASSLHRPGQGAGYTF
TGCGCCAGCAGCCTCCACCGCCCGGGACAGGGTGCTGGCTACACCTTC
>-|TRBJ1-2|-|TRBV19
CASNDRGDYGYTF
TGTGCCAGTAATGATCGCGGGGACTATGGCTACACCTTC
>-|TRBJ2-1|TRBD2|TRBV5-1
CASSFTPLAGVSEQFF
TGCGCCAGCAGCTTTACCCCACTAGCGGGAGTAAGTGAGCAGTTCTTC
>-|TRBJ2-1|-|TRBV11-3
CASSLSLNNEQFF
TGTGCCAGCAGCTTAAGTTTGAACAATGAGCAGTTCTTC
>-|TRBJ1-5|TRBD1|TRBV5-5
CASSPPGQVNQPQHF
TGTGCCAGCAGCCCTCCGGGACAGGTTAATCAGCCCCAGCATTTT
>-|TRBJ1-5|-|TRBV19
CASSIRDQPQHF
TGTGCCAGTAGTATACGCGATCAGCCCCAGCATTTT
>once|TRBJ1-1|-|TRBV4-1
CASASLGGGGTEAFF
TGCGCCAGCGCCAGCCTCGGAGGGGGTGGGACTGAAGCTTTCTTT